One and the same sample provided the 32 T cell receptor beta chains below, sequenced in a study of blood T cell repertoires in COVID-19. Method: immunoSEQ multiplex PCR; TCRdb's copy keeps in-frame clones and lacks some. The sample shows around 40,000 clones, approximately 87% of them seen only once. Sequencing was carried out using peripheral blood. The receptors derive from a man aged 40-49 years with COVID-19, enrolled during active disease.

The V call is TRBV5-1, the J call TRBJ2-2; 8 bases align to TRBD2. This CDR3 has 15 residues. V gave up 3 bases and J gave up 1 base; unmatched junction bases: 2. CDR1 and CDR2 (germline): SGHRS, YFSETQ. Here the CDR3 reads CASSYSGKNTGELFF. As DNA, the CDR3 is TGCGCCAGCAGCTATAGCGGGAAGAACACCGGGGAGCTGTTTTTT.

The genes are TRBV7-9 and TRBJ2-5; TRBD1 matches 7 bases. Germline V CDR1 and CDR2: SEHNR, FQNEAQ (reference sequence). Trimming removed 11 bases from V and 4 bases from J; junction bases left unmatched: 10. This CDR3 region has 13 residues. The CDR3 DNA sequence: TGTGCCTCAGGGGGTGTTGTCAGAGAGACCCAGTACTTC. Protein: CASGGVVRETQYF.

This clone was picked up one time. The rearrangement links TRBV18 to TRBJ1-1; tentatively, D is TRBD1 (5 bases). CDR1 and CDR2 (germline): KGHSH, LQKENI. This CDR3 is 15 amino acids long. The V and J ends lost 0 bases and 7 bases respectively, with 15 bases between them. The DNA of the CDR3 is TGTGCCAGCTCACCACCGGGGGGATCCGGTGTTGAAGCTTTCTTT. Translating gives CASSPPGGSGVEAFF.

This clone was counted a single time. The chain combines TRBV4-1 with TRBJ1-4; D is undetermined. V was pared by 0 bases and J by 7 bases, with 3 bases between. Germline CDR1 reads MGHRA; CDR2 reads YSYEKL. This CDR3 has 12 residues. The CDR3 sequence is CASSQDGEKLFF. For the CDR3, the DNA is TGCGCCAGCAGCCAAGACGGTGAAAAACTGTTTTTT.

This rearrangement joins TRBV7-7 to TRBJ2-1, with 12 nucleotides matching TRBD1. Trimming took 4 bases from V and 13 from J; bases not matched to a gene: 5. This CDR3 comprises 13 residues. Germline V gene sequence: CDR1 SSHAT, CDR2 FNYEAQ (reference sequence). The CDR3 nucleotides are TGTGCCAGCAGCTCCGGGACAGGGGGCGCCCAGTTCTTC. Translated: CASSSGTGGAQFF. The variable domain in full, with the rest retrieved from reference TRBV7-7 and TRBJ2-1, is GAGVSQSPRYKVTKRGQDVTLRCDPISSHATLYWYQQALGQGPEFLTYFNYEAQPDKSGLPSDRFSAERPEGSISTLTIQRTEQRDSAMYRCASSSGTGGAQFFGPGTRLTVL.

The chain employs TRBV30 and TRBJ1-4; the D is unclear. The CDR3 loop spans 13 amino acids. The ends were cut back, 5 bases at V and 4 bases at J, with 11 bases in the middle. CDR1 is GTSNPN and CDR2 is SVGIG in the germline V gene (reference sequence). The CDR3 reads CAWSGGFNEKLFF. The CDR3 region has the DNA TGTGCCTGGTCTGGAGGTTTTAATGAAAAACTGTTTTTT.

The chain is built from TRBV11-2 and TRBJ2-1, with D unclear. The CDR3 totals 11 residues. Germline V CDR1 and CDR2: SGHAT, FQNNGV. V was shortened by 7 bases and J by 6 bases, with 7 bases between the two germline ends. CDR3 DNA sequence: TGTGCCAGCACCTCGAGCAATGAGCAGTTCTTC. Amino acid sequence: CASTSSNEQFF.

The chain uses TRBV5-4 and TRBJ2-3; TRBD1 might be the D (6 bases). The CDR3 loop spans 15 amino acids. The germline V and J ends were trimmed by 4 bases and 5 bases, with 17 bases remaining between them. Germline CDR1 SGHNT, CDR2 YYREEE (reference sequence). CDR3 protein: CASSPTLNREDTQYF. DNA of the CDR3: TGTGCCAGCAGCCCTACCCTGAACAGGGAAGATACGCAGTATTTT.

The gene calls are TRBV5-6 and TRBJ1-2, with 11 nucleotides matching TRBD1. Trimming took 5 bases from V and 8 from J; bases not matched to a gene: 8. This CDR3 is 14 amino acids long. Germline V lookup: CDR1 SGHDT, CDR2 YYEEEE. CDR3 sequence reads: CASRLRGQGVGYTF. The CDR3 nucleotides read TGTGCCAGCAGACTCAGGGGACAGGGGGTAGGCTACACCTTC.

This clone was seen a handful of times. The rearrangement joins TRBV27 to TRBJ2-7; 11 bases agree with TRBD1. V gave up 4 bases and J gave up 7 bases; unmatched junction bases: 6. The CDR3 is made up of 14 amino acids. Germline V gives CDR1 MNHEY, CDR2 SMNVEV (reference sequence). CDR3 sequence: CASSSGQGAGEQYF. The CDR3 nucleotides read TGTGCCAGCAGTTCTGGACAGGGGGCTGGGGAGCAGTACTTC.

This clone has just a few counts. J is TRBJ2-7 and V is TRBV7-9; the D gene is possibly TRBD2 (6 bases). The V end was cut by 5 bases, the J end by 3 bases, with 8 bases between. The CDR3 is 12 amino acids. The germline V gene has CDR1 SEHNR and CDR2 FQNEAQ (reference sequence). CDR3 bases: TGTGCCAGCAGCCCGGGGGACTACGAGCAGTACTTC. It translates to CASSPGDYEQYF.

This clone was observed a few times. This CDR3 reads CASSPTYHYEQYF. The CDR3 bases are TGTGCCAGCAGTCCTACCTACCACTACGAGCAGTACTTC. This rearrangement joins TRBV27 to TRBJ2-7; D gene ambiguous. With 5 bases removed from V and 3 bases from J, the gap between germline ends came to 11 bases. This CDR3 spans 13 amino acids. Per germline, CDR1 MNHEY and CDR2 SMNVEV (reference sequence).

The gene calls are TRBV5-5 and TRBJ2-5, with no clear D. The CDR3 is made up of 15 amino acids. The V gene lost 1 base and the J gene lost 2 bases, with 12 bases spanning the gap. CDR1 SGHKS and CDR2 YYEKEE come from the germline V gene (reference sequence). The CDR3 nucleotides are TGTGCCAGCAGCTTGTCAATACTAACGCAAGAGACCCAGTACTTC. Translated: CASSLSILTQETQYF.

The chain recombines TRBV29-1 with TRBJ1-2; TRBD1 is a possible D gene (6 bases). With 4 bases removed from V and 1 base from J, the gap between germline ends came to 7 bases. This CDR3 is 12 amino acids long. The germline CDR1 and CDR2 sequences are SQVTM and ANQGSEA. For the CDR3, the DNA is TGCAGCGTTGGGGGGCTTAACTATGGCTACACCTTC. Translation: CSVGGLNYGYTF.

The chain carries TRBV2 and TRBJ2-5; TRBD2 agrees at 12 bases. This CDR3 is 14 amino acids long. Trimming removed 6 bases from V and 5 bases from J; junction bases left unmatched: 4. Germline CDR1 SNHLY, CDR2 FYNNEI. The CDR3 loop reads CASRMTSGSETQYF. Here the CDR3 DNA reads TGTGCCAGCAGGATGACTAGCGGGAGCGAGACCCAGTACTTC.

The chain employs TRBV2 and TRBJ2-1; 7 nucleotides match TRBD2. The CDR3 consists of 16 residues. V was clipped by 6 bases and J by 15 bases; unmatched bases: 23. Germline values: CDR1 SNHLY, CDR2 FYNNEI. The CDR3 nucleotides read TGTGCCAGCAGCGATTCGCCGGGTAGCGGGTACACGGGGGTGTTCTTC. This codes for CASSDSPGSGYTGVFF.

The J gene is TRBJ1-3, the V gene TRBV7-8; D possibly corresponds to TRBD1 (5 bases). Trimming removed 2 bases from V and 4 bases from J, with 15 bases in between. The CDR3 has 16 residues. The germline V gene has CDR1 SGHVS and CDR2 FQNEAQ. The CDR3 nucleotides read TGTGCCAGCAGCTTACAGGGCGAGGTTAAGGGAAACACCATATATTTT. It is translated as CASSLQGEVKGNTIYF.

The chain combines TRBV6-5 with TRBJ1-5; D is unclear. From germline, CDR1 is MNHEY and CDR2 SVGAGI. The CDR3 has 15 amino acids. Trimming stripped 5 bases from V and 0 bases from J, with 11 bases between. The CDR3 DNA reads TGTGCCAGCAGTCCAATTCACAGTAGCAATCAGCCCCAGCATTTT. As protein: CASSPIHSSNQPQHF.

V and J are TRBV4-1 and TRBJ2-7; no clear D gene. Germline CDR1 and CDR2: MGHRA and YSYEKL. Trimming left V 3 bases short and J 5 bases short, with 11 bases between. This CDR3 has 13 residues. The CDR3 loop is CASSHADSDEQYF. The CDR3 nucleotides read TGCGCCAGCAGCCACGCAGACTCGGACGAGCAGTACTTC.

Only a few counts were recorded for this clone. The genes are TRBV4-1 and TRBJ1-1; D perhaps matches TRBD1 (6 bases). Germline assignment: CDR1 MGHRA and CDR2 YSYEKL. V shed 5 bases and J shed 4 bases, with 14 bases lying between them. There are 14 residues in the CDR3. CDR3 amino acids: CASSGRTEGTEAFF. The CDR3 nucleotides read TGCGCCAGCAGCGGTCGGACAGAAGGCACTGAAGCTTTCTTT.

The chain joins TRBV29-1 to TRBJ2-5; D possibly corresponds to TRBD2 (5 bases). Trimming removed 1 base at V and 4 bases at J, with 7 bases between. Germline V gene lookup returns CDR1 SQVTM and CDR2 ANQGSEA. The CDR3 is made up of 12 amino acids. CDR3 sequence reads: CSVEVAGETQYF. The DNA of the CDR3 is TGCAGCGTTGAAGTTGCGGGAGAGACCCAGTACTTC.

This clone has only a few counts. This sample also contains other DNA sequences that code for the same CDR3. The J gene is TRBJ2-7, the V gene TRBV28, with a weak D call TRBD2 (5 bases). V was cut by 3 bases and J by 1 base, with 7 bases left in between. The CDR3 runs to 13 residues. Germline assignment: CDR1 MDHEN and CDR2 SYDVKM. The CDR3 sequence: CASSFRDSYEQYF. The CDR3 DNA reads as TGTGCCAGCAGTTTTCGGGATTCCTACGAGCAGTACTTC. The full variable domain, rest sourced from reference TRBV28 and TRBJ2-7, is DVKVTQSSRYLVKRTGEKVFLECVQDMDHENMFWYRQDPGLGLRLIYFSYDVKMKEKGDIPEGYSVSREKKERFSLILESASTNQTSMYLCASSFRDSYEQYFGPGTRLTVT.

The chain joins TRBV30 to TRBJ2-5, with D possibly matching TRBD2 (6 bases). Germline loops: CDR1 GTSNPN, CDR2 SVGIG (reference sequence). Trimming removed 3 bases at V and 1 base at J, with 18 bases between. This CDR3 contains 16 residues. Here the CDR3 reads CAWRPPGGAGQETQYF. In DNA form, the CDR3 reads TGTGCCTGGAGGCCCCCCGGGGGAGCTGGCCAAGAGACCCAGTACTTC.

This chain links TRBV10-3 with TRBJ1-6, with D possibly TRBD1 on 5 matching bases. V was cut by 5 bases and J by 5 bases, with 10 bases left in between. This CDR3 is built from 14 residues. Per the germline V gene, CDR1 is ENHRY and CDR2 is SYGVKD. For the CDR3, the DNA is TGTGCCATCAGTTCCGACAGCAATAATTCACCCCTCCACTTT. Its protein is CAISSDSNNSPLHF.

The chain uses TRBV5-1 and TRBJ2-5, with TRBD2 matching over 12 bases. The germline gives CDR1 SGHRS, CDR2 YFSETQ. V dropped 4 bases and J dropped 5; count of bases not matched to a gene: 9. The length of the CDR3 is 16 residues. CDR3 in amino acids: CASSMTSGRGFETQYF. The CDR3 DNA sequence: TGCGCCAGCAGCATGACTAGCGGGAGAGGGTTTGAGACCCAGTACTTC.

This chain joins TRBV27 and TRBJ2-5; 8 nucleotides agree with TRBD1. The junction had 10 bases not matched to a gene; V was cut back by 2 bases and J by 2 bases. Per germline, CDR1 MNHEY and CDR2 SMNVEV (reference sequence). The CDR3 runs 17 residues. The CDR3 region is CASSLVARDRFQETQYF. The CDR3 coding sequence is TGTGCCAGCAGTTTAGTAGCCCGGGACAGGTTTCAAGAGACCCAGTACTTC.

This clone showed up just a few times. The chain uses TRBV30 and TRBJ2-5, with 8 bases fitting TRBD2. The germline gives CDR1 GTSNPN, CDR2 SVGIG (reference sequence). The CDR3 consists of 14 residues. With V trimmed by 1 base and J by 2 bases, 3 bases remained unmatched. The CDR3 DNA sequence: TGTGCCTGGAGTGGCAGCGGGGGACAAGAGACCCAGTACTTC. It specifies CAWSGSGGQETQYF. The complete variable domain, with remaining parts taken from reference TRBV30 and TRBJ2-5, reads SQTIHQWPATLVQPVGSPLSLECTVEGTSNPNLYWYRQAAGRGLQLLFYSVGIGQISSEVPQNLSASRPQDRQFILSSKKLLLSDSGFYLCAWSGSGGQETQYFGPGTRLLVL.

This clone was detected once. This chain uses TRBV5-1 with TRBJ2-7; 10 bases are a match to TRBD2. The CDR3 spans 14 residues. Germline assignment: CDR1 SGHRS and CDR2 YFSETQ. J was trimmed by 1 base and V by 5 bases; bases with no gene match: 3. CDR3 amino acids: CASRSGLASYEQYF. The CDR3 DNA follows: TGCGCCAGCAGATCGGGACTAGCGTCCTACGAGCAGTACTTC.

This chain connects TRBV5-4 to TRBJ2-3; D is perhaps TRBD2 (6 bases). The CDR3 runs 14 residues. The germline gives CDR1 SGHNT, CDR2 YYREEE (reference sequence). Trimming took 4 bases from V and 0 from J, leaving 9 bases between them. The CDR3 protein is CASSGGFSTDTQYF. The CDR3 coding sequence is TGTGCCAGCAGCGGGGGGTTCAGCACAGATACGCAGTATTTT.

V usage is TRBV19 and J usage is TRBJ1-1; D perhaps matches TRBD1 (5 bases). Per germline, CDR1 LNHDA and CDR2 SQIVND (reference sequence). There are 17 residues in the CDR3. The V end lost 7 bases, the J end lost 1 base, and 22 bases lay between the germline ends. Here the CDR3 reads CASKGWAGNDWNTEAFF. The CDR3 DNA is TGTGCCAGTAAGGGTTGGGCAGGGAATGATTGGAACACTGAAGCTTTCTTT. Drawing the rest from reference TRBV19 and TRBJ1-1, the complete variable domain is DGGITQSPKYLFRKEGQNVTLSCEQNLNHDAMYWYRQDPGQGLRLIYYSQIVNDFQKGDIAEGYSVSREKKESFPLTVTSAQKNPTAFYLCASKGWAGNDWNTEAFFGQGTRLTVV.

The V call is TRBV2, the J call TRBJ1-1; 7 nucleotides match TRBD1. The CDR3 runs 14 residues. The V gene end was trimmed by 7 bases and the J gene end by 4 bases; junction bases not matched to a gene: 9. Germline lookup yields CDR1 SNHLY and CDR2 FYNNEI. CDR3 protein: CASIVTGASTEAFF. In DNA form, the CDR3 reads TGTGCCAGCATTGTTACAGGGGCTAGCACTGAAGCTTTCTTT.

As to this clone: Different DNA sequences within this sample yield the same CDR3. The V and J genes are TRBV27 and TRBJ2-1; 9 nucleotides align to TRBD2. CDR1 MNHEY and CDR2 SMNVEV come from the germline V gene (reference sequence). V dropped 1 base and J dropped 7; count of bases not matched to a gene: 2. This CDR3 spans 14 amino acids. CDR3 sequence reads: CASSLLAGANEQFF. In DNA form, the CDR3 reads TGTGCCAGCAGTTTATTAGCGGGGGCGAATGAGCAGTTCTTC.